One and the same sample provided the 9 T cell receptor beta chains below, sequenced in a study of beta chain features in type 1 diabetes. Sequenced material consisted of expressed TCRB transcripts (all of the isolated RNA was reverse transcribed). The protocol was immunoSEQ multiplex PCR, while the TCRdb copy is restricted to in-frame clones and leaves out a portion. This sample has 680,000 or so clones, with about 14% found just once. The material sequenced was naive CD4+ T cells from blood. The source is a man aged 18 to 30 in good health.

This clone came up a few times. The chain joins TRBV27 to TRBJ1-5; the match to TRBD1 covers 11 bases. In germline, CDR1 is MNHEY, CDR2 SMNVEV (reference sequence). The junction had 10 bases not matched to a gene; V was cut back by 6 bases and J by 6 bases. The CDR3 is made up of 16 amino acids. The CDR3 nucleotides read TGTGCCAGCAGGAGTCTGAGGACAGGGGGCCGTCAGCCCCAGCATTTT. Residues: CASRSLRTGGRQPQHF.

The chain employs TRBV4-2 and TRBJ2-5, with D possibly TRBD1 on 5 matching bases. The V end was cut by 1 base, the J end by 5 bases, with 14 bases between. Germline CDR1 and CDR2: LGHNA and YNFKEQ. The length of the CDR3 is 15 residues. The CDR3 sequence: CASSQVRQAGETQYF. The CDR3 bases are TGTGCCAGCAGCCAAGTAAGGCAGGCAGGGGAGACCCAGTACTTC.

The chain combines TRBV11-2 with TRBJ2-2; the match to TRBD1 covers 8 bases. Germline V lookup: CDR1 SGHAT, CDR2 FQNNGV. This CDR3 is built from 16 residues. The V gene end was trimmed by 5 bases and the J gene end by 1 base; junction bases not matched to a gene: 6. The CDR3 coding sequence is TGTGCCAGCAGCCTCTCAACAGGGGGGAACACCGGGGAGCTGTTTTTT. Translated: CASSLSTGGNTGELFF.

This chain uses TRBV25-1 with TRBJ2-5; the D gene is possibly TRBD1 (6 bases). Trimming shortened V by 0 bases and J by 6 bases, and 11 bases separated the two germline ends. CDR1 is MGHDK, CDR2 SYGVNS, per germline. The CDR3 extends over 14 amino acids. CDR3 region: CASSEYADRQTQYF. In DNA, the CDR3 is TGTGCCAGCAGTGAATATGCCGACAGGCAGACCCAGTACTTC.

CDR3 loop: CASSPTSTVSGANVLTF. DNA for the CDR3: TGTGCCAGCAGCCCCACATCGACAGTCTCTGGGGCCAACGTCCTGACTTTC. The rearrangement links TRBV7-3 to TRBJ2-6; D might be TRBD1 (5 bases). Deletions cut 5 bases from V and 0 bases from J, with 14 bases between. The CDR3 is made up of 17 amino acids. Germline CDR1 SGHTA, CDR2 FQGTGA.

This clone has a handful of counts. The chain links TRBV4-1 to TRBJ2-7; 10 bases fit TRBD2. CDR1 and CDR2 (germline): MGHRA, YSYEKL. The CDR3 consists of 16 residues. V shed 0 bases and J 4 bases; nucleotides not matched to a gene: 6. The CDR3 here is CASSQDASGRIYEQYF. The CDR3 nucleotides read TGCGCCAGCAGCCAAGATGCTAGCGGGAGAATATACGAGCAGTACTTC.

This sequence joins TRBV7-8 and TRBJ2-3; D is possibly TRBD2 (5 bases). V dropped 10 bases and J dropped 0 bases, with 17 bases sitting between them. Per the germline V gene, CDR1 is SGHVS and CDR2 is FQNEAQ. This CDR3 is 15 amino acids long. CDR3 residues: CATRPRRGSTDTQYF. CDR3 coding DNA: TGTGCCACCCGTCCCCGCCGGGGTAGCACAGATACGCAGTATTTT.

This chain joins TRBV7-2 and TRBJ2-6; D possibly corresponds to TRBD1 (5 bases). The CDR3 sequence is 13 residues long. The germline gives CDR1 SGHTA, CDR2 FQGNSA. The V gene lost 8 bases and the J gene lost 12 bases, with 17 bases spanning the gap. The chain's CDR3 is CASRPQTVGVLTF. The CDR3 DNA sequence: TGTGCCAGCCGCCCCCAGACAGTCGGCGTCCTGACTTTC.

This clone was seen only a few times. V usage is TRBV5-1 and J usage is TRBJ1-5; D might be TRBD1 (6 bases). Looked up from germline, CDR1 is SGHRS and CDR2 is YFSETQ. The length of the CDR3 is 13 residues. Trimming stripped 5 bases from V and 2 bases from J, with 8 bases between. In DNA, the CDR3 is TGCGCCAGCAGGGGGGGCGGCAATCAGCCCCAGCATTTT. Its translation is CASRGGGNQPQHF. The variable domain in full, completed from reference TRBV5-1 and TRBJ1-5, reads KAGVTQTPRYLIKTRGQQVTLSCSPISGHRSVSWYQQTPGQGLQFLFEYFSETQRNKGNFPGRFSGRQFSNSRSEMNVSTLELGDSALYLCASRGGGNQPQHFGDGTRLSIL.